This entry concerns a single T cell receptor beta chain. Antigen specificity is unknown. The data stem from a study of cytomegalovirus exposure and HLA in healthy donors. Overall study context: Drawn from HLA-typed donors, tens of millions of unique TCRs were held in an early data release.

This CDR3 is built from 12 residues. V lost 1 base, J lost 6 bases, and 4 bases lay in between. Looked up from germline, CDR1 is ENHRY and CDR2 is SYGVKD. Broader study findings: Three CMV-associated chains proved CMV antigen-specific in vitro. Accounts indicate the classifier identified cytomegalovirus status with strong specificity and sensitivity.

Primers: 60 Vbeta forward and 13 Jbeta reverse. Assay: immunoSEQ multiplex PCR; the TCRdb copy retains only in-frame clones and omits some. The sample lists 150,000 to 200,000 clones, roughly two thirds seen once, with about 2.9% in the top ten. This chain links TRBV10-3 with TRBJ1-3; D ambiguous. The clonotype was recovered from a woman in her thirties or forties in good health and CMV-seropositive. The sequenced sample consisted of PBMCs. The CDR3 reads CAISEFKNTIYF. The CDR3 DNA follows: TGTGCCATCAGTGAGTTTAAAAACACCATATATTTT.